The 22 T cell receptor beta chains below were found in one sample sequenced in a study of cytomegalovirus exposure and HLA in healthy donors. Primers: 60 Vbeta forward and 13 Jbeta reverse. Libraries were prepared by immunoSEQ multiplex PCR; TCRdb keeps only in-frame clonotypes and omits some of them. Of roughly 130,000 clones listed, roughly 88% are singletons. Sequencing was performed on PBMCs. The receptors here all came from a boy younger than 18 in good health and CMV-seronegative.

V gene TRBV5-8 combines with J gene TRBJ2-1; D not certain. CDR3 size: 15 residues. CDR1 and CDR2 from the germline V gene are SGHTS and YDEGEE. V lost 2 bases, J lost 3 bases, and 12 bases lay in between. The CDR3 spells CASSFLQQLYNEQFF. The CDR3 DNA follows: TGTGCCAGCAGCTTCCTACAACAGCTCTACAATGAGCAGTTCTTC.

This clone has more than one count but fewer than ten. The J gene is TRBJ1-2, the V gene TRBV4-1; no clear D gene. This CDR3 has 15 residues. Germline assignment: CDR1 MGHRA and CDR2 YSYEKL. Trimming left V 0 bases short and J 4 bases short, with 12 bases between. CDR3 sequence (DNA): TGCGCCAGCAGCCAAGAAGAGACCGAGGGCTATGGCTACACCTTC. Residues: CASSQEETEGYGYTF.

The chain couples TRBV18 to TRBJ2-7, with D tentatively TRBD1 (6 bases). Per the germline V gene, CDR1 is KGHSH and CDR2 is LQKENI. The CDR3 loop spans 12 amino acids. The ends were cut back, 4 bases at V and 3 bases at J, with 7 bases in the middle. DNA for the CDR3: TGTGCCAGCTCACGGACAGACTACGAGCAGTACTTC. Encoded protein: CASSRTDYEQYF.

V usage is TRBV4-3 and J usage is TRBJ2-2; D might be TRBD2 (6 bases). The CDR3 consists of 14 residues. Germline CDR1 LGHNA, CDR2 YSLEER. With 4 bases removed from V and 4 bases from J, the gap between germline ends came to 10 bases. This CDR3 reads CASSPRDFTGELFF. The CDR3 nucleotides are TGCGCCAGCAGCCCCCGGGACTTCACCGGGGAGCTGTTTTTT.

This chain joins TRBV7-9 and TRBJ2-1; 12 bases agree with TRBD2. The CDR3 has 16 residues. CDR1 and CDR2 from the germline V gene are SEHNR and FQNEAQ (reference sequence). V dropped 5 bases and J dropped 7; count of bases not matched to a gene: 9. The DNA of the CDR3 is TGTGCCAGCAGCCCCCTAGCGGGGGGGGTTAGAAATGAGCAGTTCTTC. This gives the protein CASSPLAGGVRNEQFF.

CDR3: CASSVVAHVTGELFF. The DNA for the CDR3 is TGTGCCAGCAGCGTAGTAGCCCACGTTACCGGGGAGCTGTTTTTT. The chain carries TRBV9 and TRBJ2-2, with D unclear. The V end was cut by 0 bases, the J end by 5 bases, with 11 bases between. The germline gives CDR1 SGDLS, CDR2 YYNGEE. There are 15 residues in the CDR3.

This chain uses TRBV6-6 with TRBJ1-2, with D unclear. Trimming pared 0 bases from V and 8 bases from J, leaving 13 bases between. Germline CDR1 is MNHNY and CDR2 is SVGAGI (reference sequence). CDR3 size: 14 residues. The CDR3 sequence is CASSYSNDAGGYTF. In DNA, the CDR3 is TGTGCCAGCAGTTACTCGAACGACGCGGGCGGCTACACCTTC.

V is TRBV5-4 and J is TRBJ2-1; 8 bases fit TRBD1. The CDR3 runs 16 residues. Germline V gives CDR1 SGHNT, CDR2 YYREEE (reference sequence). The ends lost 4 bases at V and 3 bases at J; junction bases unmatched: 9. CDR3 amino acids: CASSRGAQGGYNEQFF. The DNA of the CDR3 is TGTGCCAGCAGCAGGGGAGCACAGGGGGGCTACAATGAGCAGTTCTTC.

This clone has more than one count but fewer than ten. V gene TRBV5-4 combines with J gene TRBJ1-1; D is perhaps TRBD1 (6 bases). CDR3 size: 15 residues. CDR1 is SGHNT and CDR2 is YYREEE in the germline V gene (reference sequence). Trimming removed 0 bases from V and 2 bases from J, with 11 bases in between. The CDR3 DNA follows: TGTGCCAGCAGCTTGGGGGGGCGAGTAAACACTGAAGCTTTCTTT. The encoded protein is CASSLGGRVNTEAFF.

This clone was seen only once. The rearrangement joins TRBV6-5 to TRBJ2-1, with D maybe TRBD2 (6 bases). This CDR3 has 13 residues. V lost 11 bases to trimming and J lost 12 bases, with 23 bases between them. Looked up from germline, CDR1 is MNHEY and CDR2 is SVGAGI. In nucleotides, the CDR3 is TGTGCCTCCCGGGGGACTGGGGTTAGTGGGCAGTTCTTC. Translating gives CASRGTGVSGQFF.

The chain has TRBV6-5 and TRBJ2-3; 7 bases align to TRBD2. CDR3 length: 13 residues. J gave up 2 bases and V 7 bases, and 3 bases lay outside the gene matches. Per the germline V gene, CDR1 is MNHEY and CDR2 is SVGAGI. CDR3: CASKSGDTDTQYF. The CDR3 DNA reads as TGTGCCAGCAAAAGCGGGGACACAGATACGCAGTATTTT.

The chain carries TRBV5-1 and TRBJ2-1; the D gene is possibly TRBD1 (5 bases). V lost 4 bases and J lost 6, with 8 bases in between. This CDR3 is built from 12 residues. The germline V gene has CDR1 SGHRS and CDR2 YFSETQ. The CDR3 region is CASSPQGNEQFF. As DNA, the CDR3 is TGCGCCAGCAGCCCCCAGGGCAATGAGCAGTTCTTC.

The rearrangement joins TRBV19 to TRBJ2-7; 13 bases align to TRBD2. Trimming took 5 bases from V and 8 from J; bases not matched to a gene: 9. Germline loops: CDR1 LNHDA, CDR2 SQIVND (reference sequence). The CDR3 length is 15 residues. The chain's CDR3 is CASSQLAGGPLQQYF. The CDR3 DNA reads as TGTGCCAGTAGTCAACTAGCGGGGGGGCCCCTTCAGCAGTACTTC.

The chain carries TRBV5-1 and TRBJ2-5; 7 bases fit TRBD2. Germline V gives CDR1 SGHRS, CDR2 YFSETQ. Trimming took 4 bases from V and 3 from J; bases not matched to a gene: 9. There are 15 residues in the CDR3. The CDR3 DNA is TGCGCCAGCAGCGTACGCGCAGCGGGGAAAGAGACCCAGTACTTC. Its protein is CASSVRAAGKETQYF.

The genes are TRBV10-1 and TRBJ1-1; 9 bases are a match to TRBD1. Germline-derived CDR1 and CDR2 are WNHNN and SYGVQD (reference sequence). The CDR3 has 14 residues. Losses at the gene ends were 8 bases for V and 3 bases for J; bases not matched to a gene: 7. CDR3 protein: CASVNRDRDTEAFF. Here the CDR3 DNA reads TGCGCCAGCGTGAACCGGGACAGGGACACTGAAGCTTTCTTT.

The chain couples TRBV9 to TRBJ1-1; D possibly corresponds to TRBD1 (5 bases). Trimming stripped 4 bases from V and 1 base from J, with 14 bases between. Germline CDR1 reads SGDLS; CDR2 reads YYNGEE. The CDR3 loop spans 15 amino acids. CDR3 coding DNA: TGTGCCAGCAGCCTATGGGGGGTGGGGAACACTGAAGCTTTCTTT. This translates into CASSLWGVGNTEAFF.

This chain connects TRBV27 to TRBJ2-3, with TRBD2 identical over 15 bases. Trimming took 2 bases from V and 1 from J; bases not matched to a gene: 7. Germline CDR1 is MNHEY and CDR2 is SMNVEV (reference sequence). This CDR3 comprises 19 residues. The CDR3 reads CASSLRTSGGAIGTDTQYF. DNA of the CDR3: TGTGCCAGCAGTTTAAGGACTAGCGGGGGGGCTATAGGCACAGATACGCAGTATTTT.

As to this clone: A junction end diverges from the germline sequence, so it may reflect a read error. This chain uses TRBV7-9 with TRBJ1-2; 8 bases align to TRBD1. The CDR3 extends over 15 amino acids. Germline CDR1 is SEHNR and CDR2 is FQNEAQ (reference sequence). The CDR3, as DNA: TGTGCCGGCAGCTTGTGGACAGGGAAAGACTATGGCTACACCTTC. Protein: CAGSLWTGKDYGYTF.

This clone came up a few times. J is TRBJ1-2 and V is TRBV7-2; possible D gene TRBD1, 6 bases. V was pared by 6 bases and J by 0 bases, with 11 bases between. This CDR3 has 14 residues. Germline V gene data show CDR1 as SGHTA and CDR2 as FQGNSA. In DNA, the CDR3 is TGTGCCAGCAGGACCGGGACAACTAACTATGGCTACACCTTC. Protein: CASRTGTTNYGYTF. Using reference TRBV7-2 and TRBJ1-2 for the parts outside the CDR3, the full variable domain is GAGVSQSPSNKVTEKGKDVELRCDPISGHTALYWYRQSLGQGLEFLIYFQGNSAPDKSGLPSDRFSAERTGGSVSTLTIQRTQQEDSAVYLCASRTGTTNYGYTFGSGTRLTVV.

This clone was seen a single time. This chain uses TRBV6-1 with TRBJ2-7; TRBD1 matches 9 bases. There are 14 residues in the CDR3. With V trimmed by 6 bases and J by 0 bases, 3 bases remained unmatched. Germline CDR1 MNHNS, CDR2 SASEGT. The CDR3 bases are TGTGCCAGCAGAACGGGACAGGGCTCCTACGAGCAGTACTTC. This translates into CASRTGQGSYEQYF.

The chain has TRBV2 and TRBJ1-1; TRBD1 is a possible D gene (5 bases). This CDR3 contains 12 residues. Germline CDR1 and CDR2: SNHLY and FYNNEI. V was cut by 10 bases and J by 3 bases, with 12 bases left in between. The CDR3 spells CAIQGDYTEAFF. The CDR3, as DNA: TGTGCCATACAAGGGGACTACACTGAAGCTTTCTTT.

V usage is TRBV10-3 and J usage is TRBJ2-7; 9 bases match TRBD1. The CDR3 spans 14 residues. CDR1 ENHRY and CDR2 SYGVKD come from the germline V gene. After removal of 6 bases from V and 5 bases from J, the junction contained 8 bases not matched to a gene. This CDR3 reads CAISGTGGPNEQYF. CDR3 nucleotides: TGTGCCATCAGCGGAACAGGGGGCCCTAACGAGCAGTACTTC.